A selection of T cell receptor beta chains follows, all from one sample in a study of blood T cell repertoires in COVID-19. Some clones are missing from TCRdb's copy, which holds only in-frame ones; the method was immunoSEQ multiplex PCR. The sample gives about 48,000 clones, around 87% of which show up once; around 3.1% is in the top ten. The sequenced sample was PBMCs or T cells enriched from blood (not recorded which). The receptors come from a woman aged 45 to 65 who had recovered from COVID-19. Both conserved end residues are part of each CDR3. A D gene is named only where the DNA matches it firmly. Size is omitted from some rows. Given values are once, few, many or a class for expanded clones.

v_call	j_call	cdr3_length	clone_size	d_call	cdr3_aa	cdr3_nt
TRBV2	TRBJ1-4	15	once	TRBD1	CASSERRQGNEKLFF	TGTGCCAGCAGCGAGAGGCGACAGGGGAATGAAAAACTGTTTTTT
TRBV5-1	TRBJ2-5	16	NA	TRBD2	CASSPEGREGLETQYF	TGCGCCAGCAGCCCCGAAGGTCGGGAGGGCCTGGAGACCCAGTACTTC
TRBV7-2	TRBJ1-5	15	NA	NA	CASSLALGGHQPQHF	TGTGCCAGCAGCTTAGCCCTGGGGGGTCATCAGCCCCAGCATTTT
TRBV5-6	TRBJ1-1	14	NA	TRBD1	CASSNADRATRAFF	TGTGCCAGCAGCAACGCGGACAGGGCTACCCGAGCTTTCTTT
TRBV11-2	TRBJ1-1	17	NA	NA	CASSSQGGAGSGTEAFF	TGTGCCAGCAGCTCACAAGGTGGTGCAGGGTCGGGCACTGAAGCTTTCTTT
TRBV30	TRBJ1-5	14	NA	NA	CAWSGGHLNQPQHF	TGTGCCTGGAGTGGGGGACACCTCAATCAGCCCCAGCATTTT
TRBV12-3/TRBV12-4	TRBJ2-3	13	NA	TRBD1	CASRTGGTDTQYF	TGTGCCAGCAGGACAGGGGGAACAGATACGCAGTATTTT
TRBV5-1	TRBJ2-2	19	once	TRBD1	CASSQVLIIGQANTGELFF	TGCGCCAGCAGCCAGGTACTAATTATCGGACAGGCGAACACCGGGGAGCTGTTTTTT
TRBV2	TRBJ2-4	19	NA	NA	CASSSYGLKAGVAKNIQYF	TGTGCCAGCAGTTCTTATGGATTAAAGGCAGGGGTAGCCAAAAACATTCAGTACTTC
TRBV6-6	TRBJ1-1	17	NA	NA	CASRRTLGGRRNTEAFF	TGTGCCAGCAGACGAACCCTCGGGGGGCGGCGGAACACTGAAGCTTTCTTT
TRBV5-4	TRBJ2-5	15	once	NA	CASSAPTGTRETQYF	TGTGCCAGCAGCGCCCCAACAGGAACCCGAGAGACCCAGTACTTC
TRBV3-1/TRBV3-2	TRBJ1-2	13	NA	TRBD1	CASSPPRGDGYTF	TGTGCCAGCAGCCCCCCCAGGGGGGATGGCTACACCTTC
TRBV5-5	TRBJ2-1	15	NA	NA	CASSFEQGVYNEQFF	TGTGCCAGCAGCTTTGAACAGGGAGTGTACAATGAGCAGTTCTTC
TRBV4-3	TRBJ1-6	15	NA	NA	CASSQEVDGSSPLHF	TGCGCCAGCAGCCAAGAAGTAGACGGGAGTTCACCCCTCCACTTT
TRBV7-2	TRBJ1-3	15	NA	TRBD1	CASSLAPTGAHTIYF	TGTGCCAGCAGCTTAGCCCCGACAGGGGCACACACCATATATTTT
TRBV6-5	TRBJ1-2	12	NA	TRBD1	CASRDRGHGYTF	TGTGCCAGCAGGGACAGGGGGCATGGCTACACCTTC
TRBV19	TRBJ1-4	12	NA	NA	CASTPGDEKLFF	TGTGCCAGTACCCCAGGCGATGAAAAACTGTTTTTT
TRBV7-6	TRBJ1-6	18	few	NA	CASSLDSPSSSYNSPLHF	TGTGCCAGCAGCCTGGACAGCCCCTCGAGCTCCTATAATTCACCCCTCCACTTT
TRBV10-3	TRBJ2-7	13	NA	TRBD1	CAISGTGNYEQYF	TGTGCCATCAGTGGGACAGGGAACTACGAGCAGTACTTC
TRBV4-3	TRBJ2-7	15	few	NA	CASSQDFQNAYEQYF	TGCGCCAGCAGCCAAGATTTCCAGAATGCCTACGAGCAGTACTTC
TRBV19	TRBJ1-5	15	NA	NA	CASSIMYSFNQPQHF	TGTGCCAGTAGTATTATGTACAGTTTCAATCAGCCCCAGCATTTT
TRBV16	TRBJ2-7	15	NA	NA	CASSQSGRGEGVQYF	TGTGCCAGCAGCCAATCGGGAAGGGGTGAAGGCGTGCAGTACTTC
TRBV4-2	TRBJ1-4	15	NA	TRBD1	CASSQETGIQEKLFF	TGTGCCAGCAGCCAGGAGACAGGGATCCAGGAAAAACTGTTTTTT
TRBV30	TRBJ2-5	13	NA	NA	CAWSVIGGETQYF	TGTGCCTGGAGTGTAATAGGCGGTGAGACCCAGTACTTC
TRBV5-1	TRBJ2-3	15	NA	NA	CASSSVGGGADTQYF	TGCGCCAGCAGCTCCGTCGGCGGAGGGGCAGATACGCAGTATTTT
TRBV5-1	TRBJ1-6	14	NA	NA	CASRRQDDNSPLHF	TGCGCCAGCAGGAGACAGGATGATAATTCACCCCTCCACTTT
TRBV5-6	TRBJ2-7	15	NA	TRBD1	CASSLMGQGFYEQYF	TGTGCCAGCAGCTTGATGGGACAGGGATTCTACGAGCAGTACTTC
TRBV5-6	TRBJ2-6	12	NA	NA	CASSFTSGHWAF	TGTGCCAGCAGCTTCACCTCGGGACATTGGGCTTTC
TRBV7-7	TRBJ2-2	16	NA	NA	CASSAVTASNTGELFF	TGTGCCAGCAGCGCCGTGACAGCTTCGAACACCGGGGAGCTGTTTTTT
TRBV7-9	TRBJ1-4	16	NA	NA	CASSRARLTVNEKLFF	TGTGCCAGCAGCCGGGCCAGGTTGACAGTTAATGAAAAACTGTTTTTT
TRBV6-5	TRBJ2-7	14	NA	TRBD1	CASGPRTGSHEQYF	TGTGCCAGCGGACCCCGGACAGGGAGCCACGAGCAGTACTTC
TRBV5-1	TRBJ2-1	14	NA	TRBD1	CASSLDRGSNEQFF	TGCGCCAGCAGCCTGGACAGGGGGTCGAATGAGCAGTTCTTC
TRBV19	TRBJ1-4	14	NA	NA	CASSLGDRFEKLFF	TGTGCCAGTAGTCTGGGCGACCGATTCGAAAAACTGTTTTTT
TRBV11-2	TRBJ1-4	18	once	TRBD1	CASRLTRDRGPTNEKLFF	TGTGCCAGCAGATTAACCCGGGACAGGGGGCCAACAAATGAAAAACTGTTTTTT
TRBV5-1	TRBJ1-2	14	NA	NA	CASSLDRLNYGYTF	TGCGCCAGCAGCTTGGACAGGTTGAACTATGGCTACACCTTC
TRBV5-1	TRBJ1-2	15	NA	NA	CASSLGQQTNYGYTF	TGCGCCAGCAGCTTGGGACAGCAAACTAACTATGGCTACACCTTC
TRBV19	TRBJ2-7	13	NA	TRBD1	CASSNYRGGEQYF	TGTGCCAGTAGTAATTACAGGGGCGGCGAGCAGTACTTC
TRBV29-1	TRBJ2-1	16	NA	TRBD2	CSVGGWRERSYNEQFF	TGCAGCGTTGGGGGCTGGCGGGAGCGGTCCTACAATGAGCAGTTCTTC
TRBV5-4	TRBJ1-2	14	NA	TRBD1	CASSKGQDNYGYTF	TGTGCCAGCAGCAAAGGACAGGATAACTATGGCTACACCTTC
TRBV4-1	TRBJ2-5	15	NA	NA	CASSQGRGIQETQYF	TGCGCCAGCAGCCAAGGGAGGGGAATCCAAGAGACCCAGTACTTC
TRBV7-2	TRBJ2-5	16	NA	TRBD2	CASSYGLAGGRETQYF	TGTGCCAGCAGCTATGGACTAGCGGGAGGTCGAGAGACCCAGTACTTC
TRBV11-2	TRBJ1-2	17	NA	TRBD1	CASSLGFSGQDNYGYTF	TGTGCCAGCAGCTTAGGTTTCTCGGGACAGGATAACTATGGCTACACCTTC